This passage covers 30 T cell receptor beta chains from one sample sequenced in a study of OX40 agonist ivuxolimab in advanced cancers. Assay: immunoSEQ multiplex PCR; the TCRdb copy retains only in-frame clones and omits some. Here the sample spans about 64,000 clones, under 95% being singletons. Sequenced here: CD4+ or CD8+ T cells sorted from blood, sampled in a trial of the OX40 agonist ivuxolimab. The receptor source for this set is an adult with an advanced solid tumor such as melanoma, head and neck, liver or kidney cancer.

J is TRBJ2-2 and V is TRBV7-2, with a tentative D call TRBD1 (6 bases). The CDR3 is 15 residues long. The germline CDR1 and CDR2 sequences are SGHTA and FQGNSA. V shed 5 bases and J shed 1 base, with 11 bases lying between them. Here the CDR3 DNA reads TGTGCCAGCAGCCAGGACAGCGTGAACACCGGGGAGCTGTTTTTT. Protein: CASSQDSVNTGELFF.

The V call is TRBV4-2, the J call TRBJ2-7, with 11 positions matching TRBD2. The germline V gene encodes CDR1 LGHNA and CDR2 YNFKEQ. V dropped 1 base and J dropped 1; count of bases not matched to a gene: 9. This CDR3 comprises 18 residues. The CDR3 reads CASSQGPIGTSGSYEQYF. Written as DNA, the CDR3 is TGTGCCAGCAGCCAAGGGCCAATAGGGACTAGCGGATCCTACGAGCAGTACTTC.

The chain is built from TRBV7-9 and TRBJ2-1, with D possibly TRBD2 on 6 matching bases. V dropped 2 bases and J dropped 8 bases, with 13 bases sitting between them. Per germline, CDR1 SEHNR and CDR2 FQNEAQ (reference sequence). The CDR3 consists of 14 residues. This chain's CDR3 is CASSLIAREDEQFF. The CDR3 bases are TGTGCCAGCAGCTTAATCGCCAGGGAGGATGAGCAGTTCTTC.

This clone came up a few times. This chain's CDR3 is CASSLGTSGYNEQFF. In nucleotides, the CDR3 is TGCGCCAGCAGCTTGGGGACTAGCGGTTACAATGAGCAGTTCTTC. The chain employs TRBV5-1 and TRBJ2-1, with 10 bases fitting TRBD2. Germline trimming cut 0 bases from V and 4 bases from J; bases unmatched to any gene: 1. The CDR3 is 15 amino acids. The germline gives CDR1 SGHRS, CDR2 YFSETQ.

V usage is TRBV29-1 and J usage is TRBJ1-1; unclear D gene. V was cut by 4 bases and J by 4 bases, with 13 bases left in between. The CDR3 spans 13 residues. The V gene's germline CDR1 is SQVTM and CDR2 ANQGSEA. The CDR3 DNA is TGCAGCGTTGGGCAGGCGGTGGGCACTGAAGCTTTCTTT. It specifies CSVGQAVGTEAFF.

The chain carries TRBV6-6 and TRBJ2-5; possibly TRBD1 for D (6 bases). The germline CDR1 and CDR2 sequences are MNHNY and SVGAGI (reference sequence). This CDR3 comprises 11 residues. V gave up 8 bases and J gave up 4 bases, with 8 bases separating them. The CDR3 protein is CASRDTETQYF. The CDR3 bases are TGTGCCAGCCGGGACACAGAGACCCAGTACTTC.

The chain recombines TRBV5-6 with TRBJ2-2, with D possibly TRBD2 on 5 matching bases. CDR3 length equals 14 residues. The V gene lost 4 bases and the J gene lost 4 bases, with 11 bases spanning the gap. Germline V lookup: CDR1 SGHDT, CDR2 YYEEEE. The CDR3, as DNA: TGTGCCAGCAGCCAAACTAGAGGCACCGGGGAGCTGTTTTTT. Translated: CASSQTRGTGELFF.

The CDR3 DNA follows: TGTGCCAGCAGCCGAGGACTAGCGGGATGGTATTCCTACGAGCAGTACTTC. This sequence encodes CASSRGLAGWYSYEQYF. The rearrangement links TRBV9 to TRBJ2-7, with 12 bases matching TRBD2. CDR1 and CDR2 (germline): SGDLS, YYNGEE. CDR3 size: 17 residues. J gave up 1 base and V 4 bases, and 9 bases lay outside the gene matches.

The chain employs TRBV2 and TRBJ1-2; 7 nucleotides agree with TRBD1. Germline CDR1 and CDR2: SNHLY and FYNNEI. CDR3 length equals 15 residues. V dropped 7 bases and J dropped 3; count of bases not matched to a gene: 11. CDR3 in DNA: TGTGCCAGCACTGAGGACAGGCAGCTTTACTATGGCTACACCTTC. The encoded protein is CASTEDRQLYYGYTF.

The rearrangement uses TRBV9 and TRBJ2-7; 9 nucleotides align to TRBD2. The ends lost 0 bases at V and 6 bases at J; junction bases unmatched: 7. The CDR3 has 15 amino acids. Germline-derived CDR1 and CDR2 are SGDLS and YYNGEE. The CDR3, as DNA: TGTGCCAGCAGCGTAGGGGGCGGGAGGGCTCTCGAGCAGTACTTC. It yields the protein CASSVGGGRALEQYF.

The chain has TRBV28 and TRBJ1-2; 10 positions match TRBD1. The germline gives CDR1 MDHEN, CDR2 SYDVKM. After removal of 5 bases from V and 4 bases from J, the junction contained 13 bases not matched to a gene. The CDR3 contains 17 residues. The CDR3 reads CASSGTGTGASLYGYTF. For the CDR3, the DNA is TGTGCCAGCAGTGGCACCGGGACAGGGGCGTCACTCTATGGCTACACCTTC.

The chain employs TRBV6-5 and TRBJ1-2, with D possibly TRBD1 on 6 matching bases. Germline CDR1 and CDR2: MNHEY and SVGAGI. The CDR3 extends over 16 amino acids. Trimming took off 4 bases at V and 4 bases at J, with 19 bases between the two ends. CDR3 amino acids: CASSSPGHNSLYGYTF. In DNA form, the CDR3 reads TGTGCCAGCAGTTCCCCGGGACACAACTCACTCTATGGCTACACCTTC.

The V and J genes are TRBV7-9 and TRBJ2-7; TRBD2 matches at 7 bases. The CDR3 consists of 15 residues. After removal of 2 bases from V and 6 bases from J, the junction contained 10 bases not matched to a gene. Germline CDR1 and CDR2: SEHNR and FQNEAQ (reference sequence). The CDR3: CASSLQAGVYSEQYF. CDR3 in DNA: TGTGCCAGCAGCTTACAGGCGGGGGTGTATTCCGAGCAGTACTTC.

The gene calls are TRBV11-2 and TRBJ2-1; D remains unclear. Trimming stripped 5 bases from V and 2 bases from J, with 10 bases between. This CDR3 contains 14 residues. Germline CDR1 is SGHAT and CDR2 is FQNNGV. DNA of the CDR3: TGTGCCAGCAGCCCTGCGAACCCCTACAATGAGCAGTTCTTC. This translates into CASSPANPYNEQFF.

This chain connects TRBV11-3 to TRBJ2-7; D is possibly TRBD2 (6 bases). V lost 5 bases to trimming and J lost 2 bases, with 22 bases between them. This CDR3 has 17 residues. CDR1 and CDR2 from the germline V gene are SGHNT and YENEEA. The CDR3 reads CASSRNWVAAPTYEQYF. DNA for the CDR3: TGTGCCAGCAGCCGAAATTGGGTAGCGGCCCCTACCTACGAGCAGTACTTC. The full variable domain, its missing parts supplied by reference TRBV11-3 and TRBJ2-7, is EAGVVQSPRYKIIEKKQPVAFWCNPISGHNTLYWYLQNLGQGPELLIRYENEEAVDDSQLPKDRFSAERLKGVDSTLKIQPAELGDSAVYLCASSRNWVAAPTYEQYFGPGTRLTVT.

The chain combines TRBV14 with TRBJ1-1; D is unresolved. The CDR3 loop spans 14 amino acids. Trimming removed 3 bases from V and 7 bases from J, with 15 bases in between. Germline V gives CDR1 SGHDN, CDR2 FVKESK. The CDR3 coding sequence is TGTGCCAGCAGCCACAGCGGACGGCCAGTTGAAGCTTTCTTT. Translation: CASSHSGRPVEAFF.

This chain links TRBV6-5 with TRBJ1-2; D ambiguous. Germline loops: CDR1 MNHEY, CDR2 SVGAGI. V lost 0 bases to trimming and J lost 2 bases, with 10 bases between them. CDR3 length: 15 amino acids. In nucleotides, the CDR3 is TGTGCCAGCAGTTACTCGTTCCAGGCGAACTATGGCTACACCTTC. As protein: CASSYSFQANYGYTF.

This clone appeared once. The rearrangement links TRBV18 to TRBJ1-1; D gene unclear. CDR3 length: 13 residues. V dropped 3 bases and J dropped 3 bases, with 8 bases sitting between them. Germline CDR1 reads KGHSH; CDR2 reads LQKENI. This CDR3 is CASSPLRDTEAFF. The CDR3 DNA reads TGTGCCAGCTCACCCCTAAGGGACACTGAAGCTTTCTTT.

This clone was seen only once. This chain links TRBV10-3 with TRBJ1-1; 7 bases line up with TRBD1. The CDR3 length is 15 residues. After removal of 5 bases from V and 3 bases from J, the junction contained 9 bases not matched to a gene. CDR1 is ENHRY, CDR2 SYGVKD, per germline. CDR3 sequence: CAISSAGTVDTEAFF. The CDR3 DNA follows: TGTGCCATCAGTAGCGCCGGGACAGTAGACACTGAAGCTTTCTTT.

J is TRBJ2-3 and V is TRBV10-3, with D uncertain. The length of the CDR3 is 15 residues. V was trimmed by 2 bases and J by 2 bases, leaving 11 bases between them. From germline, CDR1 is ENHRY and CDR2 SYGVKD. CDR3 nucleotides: TGTGCCATCAGTGAGCAGGTGGTAGTCACAGATACGCAGTATTTT. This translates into CAISEQVVVTDTQYF.

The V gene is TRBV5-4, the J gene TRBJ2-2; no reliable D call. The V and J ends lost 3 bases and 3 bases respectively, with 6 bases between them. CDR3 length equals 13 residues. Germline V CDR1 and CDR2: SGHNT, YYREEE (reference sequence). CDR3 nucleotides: TGTGCCAGCAGCTCCGCTGACACCGGGGAGCTGTTTTTT. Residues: CASSSADTGELFF.

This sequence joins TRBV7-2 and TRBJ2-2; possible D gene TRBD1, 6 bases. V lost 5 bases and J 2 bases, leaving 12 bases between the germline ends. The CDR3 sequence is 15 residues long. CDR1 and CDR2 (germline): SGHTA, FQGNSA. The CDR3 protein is CASSAGQFNTGELFF. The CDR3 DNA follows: TGTGCCAGCAGCGCTGGACAGTTTAACACCGGGGAGCTGTTTTTT.

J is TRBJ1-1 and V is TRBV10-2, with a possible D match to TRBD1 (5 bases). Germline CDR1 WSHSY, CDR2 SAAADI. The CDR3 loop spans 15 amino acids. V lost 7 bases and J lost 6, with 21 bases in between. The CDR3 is CASKDNVDLLSEAFF. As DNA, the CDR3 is TGCGCCAGCAAGGACAACGTTGATTTGCTTTCTGAAGCTTTCTTT.

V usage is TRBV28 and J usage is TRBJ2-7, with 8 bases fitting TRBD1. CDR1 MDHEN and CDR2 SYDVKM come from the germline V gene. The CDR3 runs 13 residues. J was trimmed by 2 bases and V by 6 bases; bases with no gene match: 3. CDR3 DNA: TGTGCCAGCAGACAGGGGGTTCCCTACGAGCAGTACTTC. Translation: CASRQGVPYEQYF.

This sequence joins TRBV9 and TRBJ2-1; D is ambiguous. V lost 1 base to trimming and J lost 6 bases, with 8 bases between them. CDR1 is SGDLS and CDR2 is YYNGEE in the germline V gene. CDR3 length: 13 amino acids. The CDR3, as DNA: TGTGCCAGCAGCGTAACGGAGTTCAATGAGCAGTTCTTC. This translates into CASSVTEFNEQFF.

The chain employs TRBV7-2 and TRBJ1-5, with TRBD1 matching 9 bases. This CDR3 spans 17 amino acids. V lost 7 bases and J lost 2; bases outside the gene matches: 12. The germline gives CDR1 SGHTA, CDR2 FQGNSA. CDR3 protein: CASTEQGARLGNQPQHF. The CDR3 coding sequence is TGTGCCAGCACCGAACAGGGGGCGCGTTTGGGCAATCAGCCCCAGCATTTT.

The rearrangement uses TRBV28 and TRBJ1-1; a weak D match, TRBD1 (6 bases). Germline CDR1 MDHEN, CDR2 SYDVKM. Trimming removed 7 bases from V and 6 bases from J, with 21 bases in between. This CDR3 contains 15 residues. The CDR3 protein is CASTVDSGSHSEAFF. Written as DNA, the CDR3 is TGTGCCAGCACCGTGGACAGCGGAAGTCATTCTGAAGCTTTCTTT.

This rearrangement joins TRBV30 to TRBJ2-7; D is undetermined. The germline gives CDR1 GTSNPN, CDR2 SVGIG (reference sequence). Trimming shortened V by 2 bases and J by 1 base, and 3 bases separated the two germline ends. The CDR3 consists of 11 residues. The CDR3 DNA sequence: TGTGCCTGGAGTTTTTCCTACGAGCAGTACTTC. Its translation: CAWSFSYEQYF.

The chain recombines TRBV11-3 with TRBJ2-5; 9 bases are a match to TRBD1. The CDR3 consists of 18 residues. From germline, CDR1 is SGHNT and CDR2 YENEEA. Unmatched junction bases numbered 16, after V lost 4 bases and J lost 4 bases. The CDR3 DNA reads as TGTGCCAGCAGCTCCCCTAAAACACAGGGGGCGCAAAGAGAGACCCAGTACTTC. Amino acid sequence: CASSSPKTQGAQRETQYF.

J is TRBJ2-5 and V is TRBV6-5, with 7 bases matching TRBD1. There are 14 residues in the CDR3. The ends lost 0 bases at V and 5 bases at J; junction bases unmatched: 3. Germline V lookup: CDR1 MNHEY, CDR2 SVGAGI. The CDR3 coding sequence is TGTGCCAGCAGTTACTCGGTCAGGGGGGAGACCCAGTACTTC. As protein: CASSYSVRGETQYF.